These 3 T cell receptor beta chains share one sample of origin, sequenced in a study of blood T cell repertoires in COVID-19. Profiling relied on immunoSEQ multiplex PCR, and the TCRdb table lists in-frame clones only, not all of them. Seen here are around 72,000 clones, 88% observed once, and the top ten hold about 27%. The sample taken for sequencing was peripheral blood. The receptors derive from a man in his fifties with acute or convalescent COVID-19.

The chain couples TRBV11-3 to TRBJ2-3, with D perhaps TRBD1 (5 bases). In germline, CDR1 is SGHNT, CDR2 YENEEA. The CDR3 runs 16 residues. Between the trimmed V and J ends, which lost 1 base and 0 bases, there was a span of 11 bases. DNA of the CDR3: TGTGCCAGCAGCTTAGGGGGCCCGGCTAGCACAGATACGCAGTATTTT. This encodes CASSLGGPASTDTQYF. The full variable domain, rest sourced from reference TRBV11-3 and TRBJ2-3, is EAGVVQSPRYKIIEKKQPVAFWCNPISGHNTLYWYLQNLGQGPELLIRYENEEAVDDSQLPKDRFSAERLKGVDSTLKIQPAELGDSAVYLCASSLGGPASTDTQYFGPGTRLTVL.

The chain combines TRBV2 with TRBJ2-5; 14 positions match TRBD2. This CDR3 spans 16 amino acids. Germline CDR1 reads SNHLY; CDR2 reads FYNNEI. Germline trimming cut 6 bases from V and 4 bases from J; bases unmatched to any gene: 7. The CDR3 sequence: CASRLTSGGVGETQYF. For the CDR3, the DNA is TGTGCCAGCAGACTGACTAGCGGGGGGGTGGGAGAGACCCAGTACTTC.

The J gene is TRBJ1-1, the V gene TRBV5-1; D perhaps matches TRBD1 (5 bases). The CDR3 length is 15 residues. The ends were cut back, 1 base at V and 2 bases at J, with 12 bases in the middle. Per germline, CDR1 SGHRS and CDR2 YFSETQ. This CDR3 is CASSLWGLDNTEAFF. CDR3 DNA: TGCGCCAGCAGCTTGTGGGGCCTCGACAACACTGAAGCTTTCTTT. Filled out from reference TRBV5-1 and TRBJ1-1, the complete variable domain reads KAGVTQTPRYLIKTRGQQVTLSCSPISGHRSVSWYQQTPGQGLQFLFEYFSETQRNKGNFPGRFSGRQFSNSRSEMNVSTLELGDSALYLCASSLWGLDNTEAFFGQGTRLTVV.